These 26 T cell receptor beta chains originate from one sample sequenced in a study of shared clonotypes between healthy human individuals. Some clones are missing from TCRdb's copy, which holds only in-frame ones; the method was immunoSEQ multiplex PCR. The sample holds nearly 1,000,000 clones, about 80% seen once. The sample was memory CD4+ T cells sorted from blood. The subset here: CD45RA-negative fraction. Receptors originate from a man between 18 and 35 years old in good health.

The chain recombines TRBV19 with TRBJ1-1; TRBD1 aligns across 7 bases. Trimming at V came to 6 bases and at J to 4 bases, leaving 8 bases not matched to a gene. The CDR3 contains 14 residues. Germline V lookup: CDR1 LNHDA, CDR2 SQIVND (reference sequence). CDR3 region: CASSTGVWSTEAFF. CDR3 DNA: TGTGCCAGTAGCACAGGGGTATGGTCCACTGAAGCTTTCTTT.

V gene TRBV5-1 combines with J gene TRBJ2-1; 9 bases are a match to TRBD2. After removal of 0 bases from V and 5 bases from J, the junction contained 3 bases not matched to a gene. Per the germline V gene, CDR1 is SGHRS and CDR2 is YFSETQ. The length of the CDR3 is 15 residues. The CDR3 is CASSLAASGNNEQFF. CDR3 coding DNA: TGCGCCAGCAGCTTGGCGGCTAGCGGGAACAATGAGCAGTTCTTC. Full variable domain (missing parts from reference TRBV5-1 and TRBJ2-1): KAGVTQTPRYLIKTRGQQVTLSCSPISGHRSVSWYQQTPGQGLQFLFEYFSETQRNKGNFPGRFSGRQFSNSRSEMNVSTLELGDSALYLCASSLAASGNNEQFFGPGTRLTVL.

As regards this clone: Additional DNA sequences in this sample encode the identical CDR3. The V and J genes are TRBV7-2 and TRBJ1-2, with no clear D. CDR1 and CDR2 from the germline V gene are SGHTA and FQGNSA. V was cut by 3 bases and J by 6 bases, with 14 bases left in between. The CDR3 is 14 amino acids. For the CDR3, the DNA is TGTGCCAGCAGCTTTAGAGGCCAAGGAGATGGCTACACCTTC. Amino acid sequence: CASSFRGQGDGYTF.

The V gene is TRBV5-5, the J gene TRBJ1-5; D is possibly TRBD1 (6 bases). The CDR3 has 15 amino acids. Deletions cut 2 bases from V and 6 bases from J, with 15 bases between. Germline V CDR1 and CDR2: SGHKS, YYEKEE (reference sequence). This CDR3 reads CASSFGGGNSQPQHF. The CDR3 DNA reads TGTGCCAGCAGCTTCGGAGGGGGGAATAGTCAGCCCCAGCATTTT. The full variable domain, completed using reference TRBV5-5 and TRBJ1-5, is DAGVTQSPTHLIKTRGQQVTLRCSPISGHKSVSWYQQVLGQGPQFIFQYYEKEERGRGNFPDRFSARQFPNYSSELNVNALLLGDSALYLCASSFGGGNSQPQHFGDGTRLSIL.

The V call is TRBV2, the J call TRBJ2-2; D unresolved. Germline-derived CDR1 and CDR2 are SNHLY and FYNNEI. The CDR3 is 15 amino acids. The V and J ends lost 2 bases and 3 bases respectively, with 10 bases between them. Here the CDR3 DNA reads TGTGCCAGCAGTGAACCCCTTCTTTACACCGGGGAGCTGTTTTTT. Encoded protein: CASSEPLLYTGELFF. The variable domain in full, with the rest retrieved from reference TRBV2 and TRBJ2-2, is EPEVTQTPSHQVTQMGQEVILRCVPISNHLYFYWYRQILGQKVEFLVSFYNNEISEKSEIFDDQFSVERPDGSNFTLKIRSTKLEDSAMYFCASSEPLLYTGELFFGEGSRLTVL.

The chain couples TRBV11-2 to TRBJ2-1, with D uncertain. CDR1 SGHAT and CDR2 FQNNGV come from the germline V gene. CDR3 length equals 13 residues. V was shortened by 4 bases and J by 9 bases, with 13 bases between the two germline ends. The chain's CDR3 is CASSCLGCAEQFF. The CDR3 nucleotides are TGTGCCAGCAGCTGCCTCGGATGCGCTGAGCAGTTCTTC.

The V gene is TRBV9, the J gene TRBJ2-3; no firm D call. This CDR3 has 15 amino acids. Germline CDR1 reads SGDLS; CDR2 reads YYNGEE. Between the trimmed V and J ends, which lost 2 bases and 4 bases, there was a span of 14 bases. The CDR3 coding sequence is TGTGCCAGCAGCGTGACAAGATTTACCTCAGATACGCAGTATTTT. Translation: CASSVTRFTSDTQYF.

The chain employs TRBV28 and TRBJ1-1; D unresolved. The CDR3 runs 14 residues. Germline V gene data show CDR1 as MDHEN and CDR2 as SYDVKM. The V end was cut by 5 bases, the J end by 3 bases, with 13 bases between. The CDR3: CASSRKSRYTEAFF. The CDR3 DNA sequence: TGTGCCAGCAGTCGAAAAAGTAGGTACACTGAAGCTTTCTTT.

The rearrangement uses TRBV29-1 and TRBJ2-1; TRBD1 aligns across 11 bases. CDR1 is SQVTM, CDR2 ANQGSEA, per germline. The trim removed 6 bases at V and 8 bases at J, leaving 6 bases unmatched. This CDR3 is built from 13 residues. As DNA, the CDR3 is TGCAGCGTGCGGACAGGGGGCTTGGATGAGCAGTTCTTC. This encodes CSVRTGGLDEQFF.

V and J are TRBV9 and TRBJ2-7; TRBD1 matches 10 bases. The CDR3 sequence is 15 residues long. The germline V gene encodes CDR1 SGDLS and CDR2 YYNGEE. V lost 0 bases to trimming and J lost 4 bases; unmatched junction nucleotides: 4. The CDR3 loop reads CASSVEGQGTYEQYF. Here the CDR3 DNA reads TGTGCCAGCAGCGTAGAGGGACAGGGGACGTACGAGCAGTACTTC.

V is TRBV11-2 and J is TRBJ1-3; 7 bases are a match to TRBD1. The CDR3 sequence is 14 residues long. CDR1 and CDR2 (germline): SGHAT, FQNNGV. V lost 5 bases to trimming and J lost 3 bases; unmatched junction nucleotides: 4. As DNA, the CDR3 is TGTGCCAGCAGCCTAAGACAGGGTGGAAACACCATATATTTT. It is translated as CASSLRQGGNTIYF. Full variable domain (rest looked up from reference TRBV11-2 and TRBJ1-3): EAGVAQSPRYKIIEKRQSVAFWCNPISGHATLYWYQQILGQGPKLLIQFQNNGVVDDSQLPKDRFSAERLKGVDSTLKIQPAKLEDSAVYLCASSLRQGGNTIYFGEGSWLTVV.

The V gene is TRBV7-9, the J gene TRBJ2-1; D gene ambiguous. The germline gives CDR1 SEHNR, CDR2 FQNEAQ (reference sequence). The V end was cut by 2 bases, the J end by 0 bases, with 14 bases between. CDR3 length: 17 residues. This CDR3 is CASSLSFGVSSYNEQFF. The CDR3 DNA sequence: TGTGCCAGCAGCTTAAGTTTTGGAGTGAGCTCCTACAATGAGCAGTTCTTC.

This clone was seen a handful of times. In DNA form, the CDR3 reads TGTGCCAGCAGCTTCCGAGGGGCCACCTACAATGAGCAGTTCTTC. Residues: CASSFRGATYNEQFF. V is TRBV7-2 and J is TRBJ2-1; D is perhaps TRBD1 or TRBD2 (5 bases each). V lost 3 bases and J 2 bases, leaving 11 bases between the germline ends. This CDR3 comprises 15 residues. CDR1 and CDR2 (germline): SGHTA, FQGNSA.

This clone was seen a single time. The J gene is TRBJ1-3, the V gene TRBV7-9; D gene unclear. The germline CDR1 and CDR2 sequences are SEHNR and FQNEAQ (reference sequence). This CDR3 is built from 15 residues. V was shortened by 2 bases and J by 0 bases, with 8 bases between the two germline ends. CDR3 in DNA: TGTGCCAGCAGCTTACCAGTGCTCTCTGGAAACACCATATATTTT. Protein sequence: CASSLPVLSGNTIYF.

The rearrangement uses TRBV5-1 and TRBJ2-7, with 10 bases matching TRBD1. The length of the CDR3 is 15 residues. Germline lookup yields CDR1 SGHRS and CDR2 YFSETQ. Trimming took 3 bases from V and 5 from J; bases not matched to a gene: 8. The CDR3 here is CASSSGTGVFDEQYF. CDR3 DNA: TGCGCCAGCAGCTCCGGGACAGGGGTCTTCGACGAGCAGTACTTC.

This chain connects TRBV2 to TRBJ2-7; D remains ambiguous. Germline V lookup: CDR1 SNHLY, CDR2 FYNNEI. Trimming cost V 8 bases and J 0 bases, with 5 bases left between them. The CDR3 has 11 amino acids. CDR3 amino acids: CASVSSYEQYF. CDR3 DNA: TGTGCCAGCGTCAGCTCCTACGAGCAGTACTTC.

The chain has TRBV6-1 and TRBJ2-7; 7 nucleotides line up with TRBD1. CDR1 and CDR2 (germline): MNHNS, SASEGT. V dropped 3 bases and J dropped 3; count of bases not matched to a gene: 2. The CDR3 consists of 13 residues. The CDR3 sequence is CASSEDRFYEQYF. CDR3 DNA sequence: TGTGCCAGCAGTGAGGACAGGTTCTACGAGCAGTACTTC.

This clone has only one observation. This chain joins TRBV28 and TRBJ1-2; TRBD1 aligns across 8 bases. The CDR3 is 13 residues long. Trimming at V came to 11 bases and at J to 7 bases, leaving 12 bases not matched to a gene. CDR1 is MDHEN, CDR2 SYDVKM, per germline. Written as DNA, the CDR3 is TGTGCCGCCGGCGGGGGACAGGTCTTTGGCTACACCTTC. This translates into CAAGGGQVFGYTF.

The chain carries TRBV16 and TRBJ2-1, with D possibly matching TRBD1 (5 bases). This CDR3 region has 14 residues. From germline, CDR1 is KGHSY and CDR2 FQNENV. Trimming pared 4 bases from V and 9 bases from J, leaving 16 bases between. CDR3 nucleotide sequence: TGTGCCAGCAGCCCCCAGGGCCACCTAGGTGAGCAGTTCTTC. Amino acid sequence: CASSPQGHLGEQFF.

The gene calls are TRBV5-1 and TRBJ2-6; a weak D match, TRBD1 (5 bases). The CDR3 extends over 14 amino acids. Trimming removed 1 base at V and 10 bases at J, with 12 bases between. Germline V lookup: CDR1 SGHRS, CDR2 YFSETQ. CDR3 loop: CASSLNNRLNVLTF. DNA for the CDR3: TGCGCCAGCAGCTTGAATAACAGGTTGAACGTCCTGACTTTC.

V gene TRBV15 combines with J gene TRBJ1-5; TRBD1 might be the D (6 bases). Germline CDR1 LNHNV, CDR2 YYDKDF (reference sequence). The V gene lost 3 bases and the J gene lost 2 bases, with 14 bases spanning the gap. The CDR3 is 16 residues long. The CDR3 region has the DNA TGTGCCACCAGCAGTTCAGGGGTGGATCGCAATCAGCCCCAGCATTTT. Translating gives CATSSSGVDRNQPQHF.

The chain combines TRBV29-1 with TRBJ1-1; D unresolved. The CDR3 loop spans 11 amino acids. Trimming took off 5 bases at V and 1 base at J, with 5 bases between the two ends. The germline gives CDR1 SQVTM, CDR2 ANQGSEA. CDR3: CSVLRNTEAFF. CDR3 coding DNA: TGCAGCGTTCTAAGGAACACTGAAGCTTTCTTT.

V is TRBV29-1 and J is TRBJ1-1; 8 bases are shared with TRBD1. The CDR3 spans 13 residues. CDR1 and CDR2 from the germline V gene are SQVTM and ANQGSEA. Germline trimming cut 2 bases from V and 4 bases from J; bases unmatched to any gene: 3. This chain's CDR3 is CSVEFDRGTEAFF. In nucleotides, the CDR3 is TGCAGCGTTGAATTTGACAGGGGCACTGAAGCTTTCTTT. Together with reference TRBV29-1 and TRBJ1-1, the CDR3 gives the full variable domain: SAVISQKPSRDICQRGTSLTIQCQVDSQVTMMFWYRQQPGQSLTLIATANQGSEATYESGFVIDKFPISRPNLTFSTLTVSNMSPEDSSIYLCSVEFDRGTEAFFGQGTRLTVV.

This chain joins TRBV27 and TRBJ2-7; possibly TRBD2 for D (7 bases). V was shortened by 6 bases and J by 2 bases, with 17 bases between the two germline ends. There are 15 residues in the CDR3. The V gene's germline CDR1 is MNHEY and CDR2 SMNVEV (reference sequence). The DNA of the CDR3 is TGTGCCAGCAGGGTGAAGGGGGGGAAGACCTACGAGCAGTACTTC. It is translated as CASRVKGGKTYEQYF.

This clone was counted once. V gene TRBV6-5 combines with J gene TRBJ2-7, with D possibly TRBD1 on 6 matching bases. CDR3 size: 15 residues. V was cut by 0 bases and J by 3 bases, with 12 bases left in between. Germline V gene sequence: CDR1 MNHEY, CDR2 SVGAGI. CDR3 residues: CASSYSQGKVYEQYF. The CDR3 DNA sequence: TGTGCCAGCAGTTACTCACAGGGAAAGGTCTACGAGCAGTACTTC.

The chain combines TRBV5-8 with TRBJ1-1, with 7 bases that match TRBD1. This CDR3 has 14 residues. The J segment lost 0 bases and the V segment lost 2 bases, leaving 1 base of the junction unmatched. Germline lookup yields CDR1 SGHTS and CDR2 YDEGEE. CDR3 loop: CASSFGQVNTEAFF. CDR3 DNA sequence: TGTGCCAGCAGCTTCGGACAGGTGAACACTGAAGCTTTCTTT.